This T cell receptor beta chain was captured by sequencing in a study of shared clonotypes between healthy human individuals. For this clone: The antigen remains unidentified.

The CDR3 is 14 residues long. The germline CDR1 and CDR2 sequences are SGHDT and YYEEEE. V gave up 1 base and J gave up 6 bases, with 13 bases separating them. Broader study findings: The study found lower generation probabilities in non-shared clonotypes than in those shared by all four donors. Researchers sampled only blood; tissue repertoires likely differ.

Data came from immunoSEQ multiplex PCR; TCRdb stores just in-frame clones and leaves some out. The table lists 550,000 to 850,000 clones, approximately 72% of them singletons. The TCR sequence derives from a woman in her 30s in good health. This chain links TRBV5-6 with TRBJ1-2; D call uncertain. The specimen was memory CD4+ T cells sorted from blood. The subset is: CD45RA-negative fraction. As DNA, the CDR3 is TGTGCCAGCAGCTTGCTTGACAATCCAAATGGCTACACCTTC. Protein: CASSLLDNPNGYTF.